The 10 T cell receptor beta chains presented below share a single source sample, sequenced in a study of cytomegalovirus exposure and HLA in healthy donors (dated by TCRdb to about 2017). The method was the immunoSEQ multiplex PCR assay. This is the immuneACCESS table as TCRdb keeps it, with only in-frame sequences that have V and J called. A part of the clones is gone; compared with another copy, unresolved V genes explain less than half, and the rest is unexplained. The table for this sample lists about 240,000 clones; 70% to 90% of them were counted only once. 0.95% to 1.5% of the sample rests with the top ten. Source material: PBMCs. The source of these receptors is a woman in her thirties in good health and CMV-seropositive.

CDR3 in amino acids: CASSEWTGAEEKLFF. Written as DNA, the CDR3 is TGTGCCAGCAGCGAGTGGACAGGGGCTGAAGAAAAACTGTTTTTT. The V gene is TRBV6-1, the J gene TRBJ1-4, with 9 bases identical to TRBD1. Trimming removed 6 bases from V and 8 bases from J; junction bases left unmatched: 10. From germline, CDR1 is MNHNS and CDR2 SASEGT. This CDR3 contains 15 residues.

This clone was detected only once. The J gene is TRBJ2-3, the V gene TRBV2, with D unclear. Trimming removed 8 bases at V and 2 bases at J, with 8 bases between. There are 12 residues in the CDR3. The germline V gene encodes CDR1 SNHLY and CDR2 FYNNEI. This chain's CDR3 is CASLTATDTQYF. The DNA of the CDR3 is TGTGCCAGCCTAACAGCCACAGATACGCAGTATTTT.

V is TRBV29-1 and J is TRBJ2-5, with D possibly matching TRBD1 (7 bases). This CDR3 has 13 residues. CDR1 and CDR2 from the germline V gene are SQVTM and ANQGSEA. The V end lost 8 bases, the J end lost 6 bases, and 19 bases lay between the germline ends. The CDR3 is CSTGDSYGQTQYF. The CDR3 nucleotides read TGCAGCACGGGGGACAGTTACGGGCAGACCCAGTACTTC.

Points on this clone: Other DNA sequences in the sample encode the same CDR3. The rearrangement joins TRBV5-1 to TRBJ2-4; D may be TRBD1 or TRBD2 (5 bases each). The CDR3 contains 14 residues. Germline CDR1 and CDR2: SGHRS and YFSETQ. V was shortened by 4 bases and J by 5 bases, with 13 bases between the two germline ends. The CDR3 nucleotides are TGCGCCAGCAGCCTGGGGCGGGCTGAAAACATTCAGTACTTC. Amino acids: CASSLGRAENIQYF.

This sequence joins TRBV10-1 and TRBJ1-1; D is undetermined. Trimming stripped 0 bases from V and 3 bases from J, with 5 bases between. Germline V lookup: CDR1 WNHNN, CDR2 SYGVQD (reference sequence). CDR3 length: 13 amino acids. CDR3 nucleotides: TGCGCCAGCAGTGAGTCGTATTACACTGAAGCTTTCTTT. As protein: CASSESYYTEAFF.

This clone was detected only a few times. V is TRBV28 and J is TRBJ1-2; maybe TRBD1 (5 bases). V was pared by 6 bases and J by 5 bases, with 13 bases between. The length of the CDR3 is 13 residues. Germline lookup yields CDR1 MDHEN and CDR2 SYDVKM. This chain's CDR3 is CASRGYGGYGYTF. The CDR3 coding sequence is TGTGCCAGCAGAGGTTATGGGGGGTATGGCTACACCTTC.

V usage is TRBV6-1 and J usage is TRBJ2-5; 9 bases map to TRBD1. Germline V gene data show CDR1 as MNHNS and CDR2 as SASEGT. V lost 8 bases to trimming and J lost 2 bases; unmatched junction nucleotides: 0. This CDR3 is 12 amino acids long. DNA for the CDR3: TGTGCCAGCGGGACAGGGCAAGAGACCCAGTACTTC. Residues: CASGTGQETQYF.

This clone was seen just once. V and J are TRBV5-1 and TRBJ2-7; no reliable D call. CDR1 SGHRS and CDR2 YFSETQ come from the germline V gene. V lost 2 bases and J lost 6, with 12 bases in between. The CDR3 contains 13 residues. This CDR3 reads CASSLVAYGEQYF. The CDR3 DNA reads TGCGCCAGCAGCTTAGTAGCCTACGGCGAGCAGTACTTC.

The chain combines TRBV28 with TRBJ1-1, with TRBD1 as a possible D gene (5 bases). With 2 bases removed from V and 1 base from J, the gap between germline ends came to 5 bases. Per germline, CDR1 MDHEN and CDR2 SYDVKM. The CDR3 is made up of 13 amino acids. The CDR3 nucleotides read TGTGCCAGCAGTTTAAGGGGGAACACTGAAGCTTTCTTT. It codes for CASSLRGNTEAFF.

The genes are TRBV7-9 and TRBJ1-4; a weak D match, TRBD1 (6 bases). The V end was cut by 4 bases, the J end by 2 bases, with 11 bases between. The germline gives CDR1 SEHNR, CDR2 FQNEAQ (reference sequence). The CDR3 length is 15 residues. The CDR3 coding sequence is TGTGCCAGCAGCTCTCGGACAGCTACTAATGAAAAACTGTTTTTT. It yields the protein CASSSRTATNEKLFF. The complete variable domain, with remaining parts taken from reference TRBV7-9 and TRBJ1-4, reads DTGVSQNPRHKITKRGQNVTFRCDPISEHNRLYWYRQTLGQGPEFLTYFQNEAQLEKSRLLSDRFSAERPKGSFSTLEIQRTEQGDSAMYLCASSSRTATNEKLFFGSGTQLSVL.